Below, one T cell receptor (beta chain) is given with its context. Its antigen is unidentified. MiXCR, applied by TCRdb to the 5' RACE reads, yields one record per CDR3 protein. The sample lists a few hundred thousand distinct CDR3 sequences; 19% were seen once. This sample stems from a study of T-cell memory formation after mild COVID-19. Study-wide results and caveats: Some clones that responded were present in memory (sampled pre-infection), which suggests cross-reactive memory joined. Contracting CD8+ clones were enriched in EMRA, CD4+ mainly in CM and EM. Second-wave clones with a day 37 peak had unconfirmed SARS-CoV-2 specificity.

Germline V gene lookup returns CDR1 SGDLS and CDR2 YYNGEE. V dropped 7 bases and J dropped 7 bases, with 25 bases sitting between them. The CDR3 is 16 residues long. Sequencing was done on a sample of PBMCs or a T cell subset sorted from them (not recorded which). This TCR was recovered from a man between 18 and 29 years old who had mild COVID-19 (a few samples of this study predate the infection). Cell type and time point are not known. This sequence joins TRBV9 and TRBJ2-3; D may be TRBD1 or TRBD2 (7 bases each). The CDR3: CASAPGGGASGNTQYF. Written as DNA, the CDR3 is TGTGCCAGCGCCCCAGGGGGGGGGGCCTCGGGGAATACGCAGTATTTT.